The source of this T cell receptor (beta chain) is a study of regulatory T cells in long-lasting Graves disease. Study summary: Persistent cases took antithyroid drugs over 5 years and stayed TSH receptor antibody positive. Study-level points and caveats: Since the sample size was small, accuracy may have been reduced.

V lost 4 bases and J 7 bases, leaving 13 bases between the germline ends. The germline V gene has CDR1 LGHDT and CDR2 YNNKEL (reference sequence). There are 14 residues in the CDR3. For this clonotype: The antigen is undetermined.

The time point denotes: persistent/refractory GD, antithyroid drugs over 5 years with positive TRAb. Scientists built the TCR library using RNA that was extracted from PBMCs. According to the study, TCR beta libraries were built with iRepertoire HTBI primers and CDR3-region Arm-PCR. A single record per CDR3 protein comes from TCRdb applying MiXCR to the multiplex PCR reads. The repertoire holds a few hundred thousand distinct CDR3 sequences, with 21% as singletons. This specimen was peripheral blood mononuclear cells (PBMCs), taken when the disease was refractory, from a patient treated with antithyroid drugs. The chain uses TRBV3-1 and TRBJ1-4; D is perhaps TRBD1 (5 bases). This clonotype was sampled from a female donor with Graves disease. In DNA, the CDR3 is TGTGCCAGCAGCCTTCAGGTGGGGGGTGAAAAACTGTTTTTT. Its translation is CASSLQVGGEKLFF.